The 6 T cell receptor beta chains listed next were all sequenced from one sample in a study of control samples from healthy donors and cancer patients. Assay used: immunoSEQ multiplex PCR; TCRdb lists only in-frame clones, some missing. The sample contains some 120,000 clones, around 87% of which appear only once. Sequencing was performed on blood. The receptors come from a man aged 60 to 75 in good health.

The rearrangement links TRBV6-1 to TRBJ1-2, with TRBD1 matching over 9 bases. The CDR3 totals 16 residues. Unmatched junction bases numbered 9, after V lost 3 bases and J lost 4 bases. Germline lookup yields CDR1 MNHNS and CDR2 SASEGT. CDR3 in amino acids: CASSEPNRGQSYGYTF. The DNA of the CDR3 is TGTGCCAGCAGTGAGCCAAACAGGGGGCAGAGCTATGGCTACACCTTC.

The rearrangement links TRBV5-1 to TRBJ1-2, with 7 bases aligning to TRBD1. This CDR3 is 12 amino acids long. The J segment lost 5 bases and the V segment lost 4 bases, leaving 2 bases of the junction unmatched. Per germline, CDR1 SGHRS and CDR2 YFSETQ. The CDR3 loop reads CASSGDSYGYTF. The CDR3 region has the DNA TGCGCCAGCAGCGGGGACAGTTATGGCTACACCTTC.

The chain couples TRBV14 to TRBJ2-7; D ambiguous. Trimming shortened V by 0 bases and J by 5 bases, and 20 bases separated the two germline ends. This CDR3 is 17 amino acids long. The germline V gene encodes CDR1 SGHDN and CDR2 FVKESK. The CDR3 DNA reads TGTGCCAGCAGCCAAGATGGAGAGCCTCCTACGATGGACGAGCAGTACTTC. This encodes CASSQDGEPPTMDEQYF. The entire variable domain, with the rest obtained from reference TRBV14 and TRBJ2-7, is as follows: EAGVTQFPSHSVIEKGQTVTLRCDPISGHDNLYWYRRVMGKEIKFLLHFVKESKQDESGMPNNRFLAERTGGTYSTLKVQPAELEDSGVYFCASSQDGEPPTMDEQYFGPGTRLTVT.

The CDR3 region is CASSFRATGELFF. In nucleotides, the CDR3 is TGCGCCAGCAGCTTTCGAGCGACCGGGGAGCTGTTTTTT. The chain recombines TRBV5-1 with TRBJ2-2, with D unresolved. Germline loops: CDR1 SGHRS, CDR2 YFSETQ. This CDR3 is built from 13 residues. V gave up 2 bases and J gave up 5 bases, with 7 bases separating them.

CDR3 loop: CASSPARGANQPQHF. The CDR3 DNA sequence: TGTGCCAGCAGTCCGGCAAGAGGGGCCAATCAGCCCCAGCATTTT. The chain links TRBV28 to TRBJ1-5; tentatively, D is TRBD1 (5 bases). Deletions cut 5 bases from V and 3 bases from J, with 14 bases between. This CDR3 has 15 amino acids. Looked up from germline, CDR1 is MDHEN and CDR2 is SYDVKM.

Within the sample, this clone is medium-sized. The chain has TRBV19 and TRBJ1-1; D remains unclear. V was pared by 3 bases and J by 1 base, with 6 bases between. This CDR3 contains 13 residues. Germline V gene data show CDR1 as LNHDA and CDR2 as SQIVND (reference sequence). In nucleotides, the CDR3 is TGTGCCAGTAGTATCAACAGGAACACTGAAGCTTTCTTT. This translates into CASSINRNTEAFF. The variable domain in full, completed from reference TRBV19 and TRBJ1-1, reads DGGITQSPKYLFRKEGQNVTLSCEQNLNHDAMYWYRQDPGQGLRLIYYSQIVNDFQKGDIAEGYSVSREKKESFPLTVTSAQKNPTAFYLCASSINRNTEAFFGQGTRLTVV.